This TCR beta chain is drawn from a study of shared clonotypes between healthy human individuals. Sequencing was performed with immunoSEQ multiplex PCR; in TCRdb, only in-frame clones are kept and a portion is missing. This sample has 950,000 to 1,300,000 clones, with roughly 75% found just once. The CDR3 has 13 amino acids. Trimming shortened V by 2 bases and J by 2 bases, and 8 bases separated the two germline ends. Per the germline V gene, CDR1 is SGHDT and CDR2 is YYEEEE. This clone was seen only once. Its target is unknown. Study conclusions and caveats: A handful of donors had 5% to 6% of their naive CD4 clonotypes in common.

The sequence came from a man between 18 and 35 years old in good health. The sequenced material came from memory CD4+ T cells sorted from blood. Subset indicated: CD45RA-negative fraction. The chain uses TRBV5-6 and TRBJ2-7; D not certain. The CDR3 is CASSLVRTYEQYF. The DNA of the CDR3 is TGTGCCAGCAGCTTAGTCCGCACCTACGAGCAGTACTTC.